This T cell receptor (beta chain) was recovered during a study of blood T cell repertoires in COVID-19. Assay used: immunoSEQ multiplex PCR; TCRdb lists only in-frame clones, some missing. The data hold some 140,000 clones, with about 86% observed a single time. CDR3 length: 15 amino acids. V lost 3 bases, J lost 7 bases, and 6 bases stayed unmatched. CDR1 is SEHNR and CDR2 is FQNEAQ in the germline V gene (reference sequence). The sequenced sample consisted of peripheral blood. The chain couples TRBV7-9 to TRBJ1-6, with 7 bases fitting TRBD1. This clonotype originated in a woman in her fifties or sixties with acute or convalescent COVID-19. CDR3 sequence reads: CASSLRTGQNSPLHF. In DNA form, the CDR3 reads TGTGCCAGCAGCTTGAGGACAGGACAAAATTCACCCCTCCACTTT.